Below, 16 T cell receptor beta chains from the same sample are listed, as sequenced in a study of cytomegalovirus exposure and HLA in healthy donors. Researchers ran the PCR with 60 Vbeta and 13 Jbeta primers. Measured with immunoSEQ multiplex PCR; TCRdb has only the in-frame clones, and not every one. The sample includes about 120,000 clones, 70% to 85% of them seen just once. The sequenced sample was PBMCs. These receptors were obtained from a man aged 35-49 years in good health and CMV-seropositive.

The chain carries TRBV28 and TRBJ2-5, with 10 bases matching TRBD2. Germline V gene lookup returns CDR1 MDHEN and CDR2 SYDVKM. The CDR3 length is 13 residues. The V and J ends lost 8 bases and 2 bases, in that order; junction bases with no gene match: 2. CDR3 sequence reads: CASVSGGQETQYF. The CDR3 DNA reads as TGTGCCAGCGTTAGCGGGGGGCAAGAGACCCAGTACTTC.

The chain recombines TRBV4-2 with TRBJ2-4; 8 positions match TRBD2. CDR3 length: 15 residues. Losses at the gene ends were 3 bases for V and 8 bases for J; bases not matched to a gene: 9. Germline CDR1 is LGHNA and CDR2 is YNFKEQ. CDR3 sequence reads: CASSHTQLAEDIQYF. CDR3 in DNA: TGTGCCAGCAGCCATACACAACTAGCGGAGGACATTCAGTACTTC.

V is TRBV27 and J is TRBJ2-5; D remains unclear. The last part of the DNA fits TRBJ2-7 better; the J call may be wrong. The germline CDR1 and CDR2 sequences are MNHEY and SMNVEV (reference sequence). The CDR3 runs to 13 residues. CDR3: CASSLSKVGEQYF. CDR3 nucleotide sequence: TGTGCCAGCAGTTTATCGAAGGTGGGCGAGCAGTACTTC.

The chain uses TRBV4-1 and TRBJ1-1, with 9 bases identical to TRBD1. Looked up from germline, CDR1 is MGHRA and CDR2 is YSYEKL. The CDR3 has 16 amino acids. V lost 3 bases to trimming and J lost 4 bases; unmatched junction nucleotides: 9. CDR3 DNA sequence: TGCGCCAGCAGCCAGAGACCGGGACAGGGCGGCACTGAAGCTTTCTTT. Protein sequence: CASSQRPGQGGTEAFF.

The chain carries TRBV28 and TRBJ1-2; D not resolved. Germline V gene sequence: CDR1 MDHEN, CDR2 SYDVKM. The CDR3 loop spans 12 amino acids. Trimming stripped 5 bases from V and 11 bases from J, with 15 bases between. CDR3 residues: CASSLLTMAYTF. The CDR3 DNA is TGTGCCAGCAGTCTCCTTACCATGGCTTACACCTTC.

The rearrangement uses TRBV5-4 and TRBJ2-2; 9 nucleotides align to TRBD2. The germline CDR1 and CDR2 sequences are SGHNT and YYREEE (reference sequence). The CDR3 sequence is 16 residues long. V lost 3 bases and J lost 6; bases outside the gene matches: 9. This chain's CDR3 is CASSSGLAGKPGELFF. The CDR3 nucleotides read TGTGCCAGCAGCTCGGGGCTAGCGGGAAAGCCCGGGGAGCTGTTTTTT.

The rearrangement uses TRBV27 and TRBJ2-1; 10 bases match TRBD2. Germline V gene lookup returns CDR1 MNHEY and CDR2 SMNVEV (reference sequence). This CDR3 is built from 16 residues. Germline trimming cut 5 bases from V and 0 bases from J; bases unmatched to any gene: 4. The CDR3 bases are TGTGCCAGCAGTCCCCCTAGCGGGAGCTCCTACAATGAGCAGTTCTTC. Protein sequence: CASSPPSGSSYNEQFF.

This sequence joins TRBV7-9 and TRBJ2-1; a weak D match, TRBD2 (6 bases). The CDR3 length is 13 residues. Germline CDR1 and CDR2: SEHNR and FQNEAQ (reference sequence). Between the trimmed V and J ends, which lost 5 bases and 15 bases, there was a span of 20 bases. The CDR3, as DNA: TGTGCCAGCAGCGCTGGACTAAACCTCCGTGGGTTCTTC. Its translation is CASSAGLNLRGFF.

The chain recombines TRBV6-1 with TRBJ2-5, with D hard to call. Germline V lookup: CDR1 MNHNS, CDR2 SASEGT. The CDR3 totals 14 residues. Between the trimmed V and J ends, which lost 8 bases and 5 bases, there was a span of 18 bases. The CDR3 nucleotides read TGTGCCAGCCTCCTCTTCGAGACGAGGGAGACCCAGTACTTC. This encodes CASLLFETRETQYF.

V and J are TRBV6-5 and TRBJ1-6, with TRBD1 matching 8 bases. V shed 0 bases and J 9 bases; nucleotides not matched to a gene: 4. There are 15 residues in the CDR3. Germline V CDR1 and CDR2: MNHEY, SVGAGI. CDR3 sequence: CASSYSDRVSSPLHF. The CDR3 DNA follows: TGTGCCAGCAGTTACTCGGACAGGGTTAGTTCACCCCTCCACTTT.

The chain uses TRBV7-8 and TRBJ1-6; 7 bases fit TRBD1. Germline V lookup: CDR1 SGHVS, CDR2 FQNEAQ. J lost 7 bases, V lost 7 bases, and 13 bases had no gene match. The CDR3 spans 16 residues. DNA of the CDR3: TGTGCCAGCACCCTGACAGGGCAGTTGGGGAATTCACCCCTCCACTTT. Translation gives CASTLTGQLGNSPLHF.

The rearrangement uses TRBV7-3 and TRBJ2-3; 13 bases fit TRBD2. CDR3 length: 17 amino acids. The V gene end was trimmed by 5 bases and the J gene end by 2 bases; junction bases not matched to a gene: 7. CDR1 is SGHTA and CDR2 is FQGTGA in the germline V gene. Here the CDR3 reads CASSAGTSGDYTDTQYF. The CDR3 coding sequence is TGTGCCAGCAGCGCCGGGACTAGCGGGGATTACACAGATACGCAGTATTTT.

This clone was recorded a few times. V is TRBV28 and J is TRBJ2-7, with 8 positions matching TRBD1. Unmatched junction bases numbered 5, after V lost 8 bases and J lost 5 bases. Germline assignment: CDR1 MDHEN and CDR2 SYDVKM. This CDR3 region has 12 residues. CDR3 amino acids: CASGQGVNEQYF. The DNA for the CDR3 is TGTGCCAGCGGACAGGGAGTAAACGAGCAGTACTTC.

Concerning this clone itself: This CDR3 is also generated by other DNA sequences in the sample. The gene calls are TRBV6-1 and TRBJ2-7, with 11 bases aligning to TRBD1. CDR3 length equals 15 residues. CDR1 and CDR2 (germline): MNHNS, SASEGT. Unmatched junction bases numbered 1, after V lost 0 bases and J lost 3 bases. CDR3 nucleotides: TGTGCCAGCAGTGAAGCTGGGACAGGGGGCTACGAGCAGTACTTC. Its protein product is CASSEAGTGGYEQYF.

This clone has a handful of counts. This chain joins TRBV4-3 and TRBJ1-3; 7 bases map to TRBD1. The CDR3 has 17 residues. CDR1 and CDR2 (germline): LGHNA, YSLEER. V lost 4 bases and J lost 1; bases outside the gene matches: 10. CDR3 sequence: CASSLFHRGTSGNTIYF. The CDR3 DNA reads TGCGCCAGCAGCCTATTTCACAGGGGTACTTCTGGAAACACCATATATTTT.

Only a few counts were recorded for this clone. The V and J genes are TRBV5-1 and TRBJ2-2, with 10 bases identical to TRBD1. The CDR3 consists of 16 residues. V was pared by 0 bases and J by 5 bases, with 4 bases of the junction left unmatched. Germline CDR1 and CDR2: SGHRS and YFSETQ. The DNA of the CDR3 is TGCGCCAGCAGCTTGGAGGGACAGGGGCTTACCGGGGAGCTGTTTTTT. Translating it yields CASSLEGQGLTGELFF.